A single sample gave rise to the 14 T cell receptor beta chains below, sequenced in a study of Ad26.COV2.S vaccination and SARS-CoV-2 variants. The repertoire was sequenced with immunoSEQ multiplex PCR; TCRdb's copy has only in-frame clones and lacks some. The sample has about 180,000 clones; around 88% are singletons. This specimen was peripheral blood, taken after recovery from COVID-19. The receptor set was obtained from a human donor who had recovered from COVID-19.

The chain employs TRBV5-5 and TRBJ1-2; a weak D match, TRBD1 (6 bases). V was shortened by 3 bases and J by 8 bases, with 20 bases between the two germline ends. The CDR3 spans 15 residues. Germline V CDR1 and CDR2: SGHKS, YYEKEE (reference sequence). In DNA, the CDR3 is TGTGCCAGCAGCTCATTTTTACAGGGTCGGGACGGCTACACCTTC. This gives the protein CASSSFLQGRDGYTF. Filled out from reference TRBV5-5 and TRBJ1-2, the complete variable domain reads DAGVTQSPTHLIKTRGQQVTLRCSPISGHKSVSWYQQVLGQGPQFIFQYYEKEERGRGNFPDRFSARQFPNYSSELNVNALLLGDSALYLCASSSFLQGRDGYTFGSGTRLTVV.

This chain joins TRBV6-1 and TRBJ2-6, with D maybe TRBD2 (5 bases). The germline V gene has CDR1 MNHNS and CDR2 SASEGT. This CDR3 comprises 17 residues. V was pared by 0 bases and J by 0 bases, with 9 bases between. In DNA form, the CDR3 reads TGTGCCAGCAGTGAAGCCCCCCGGGGCTCTGGGGCCAACGTCCTGACTTTC. This translates into CASSEAPRGSGANVLTF.

V and J are TRBV10-3 and TRBJ1-5; D is perhaps TRBD1 (5 bases). The V end was cut by 5 bases, the J end by 0 bases, with 14 bases between. The CDR3 is made up of 16 amino acids. Germline CDR1 is ENHRY and CDR2 is SYGVKD. The CDR3 reads CAISLQGAGSNQPQHF. The CDR3 region has the DNA TGTGCCATCAGTCTCCAAGGGGCGGGTAGCAATCAGCCCCAGCATTTT.

CDR3 in amino acids: CAIRRTGPGYTF. The CDR3 region has the DNA TGTGCCATCAGACGGACAGGGCCTGGCTACACCTTC. The chain has TRBV10-3 and TRBJ1-2; 8 bases match TRBD1. CDR1 and CDR2 from the germline V gene are ENHRY and SYGVKD. This CDR3 region has 12 residues. The trim removed 6 bases at V and 7 bases at J, leaving 4 bases unmatched.

This clone has only one observation. This chain connects TRBV24-1 to TRBJ2-3, with 15 bases fitting TRBD2. Germline V gene data show CDR1 as KGHDR and CDR2 as SFDVKD. This CDR3 has 14 amino acids. V was clipped by 5 bases and J by 11 bases; unmatched bases: 4. The DNA for the CDR3 is TGTGCCACCAGTGTTCCGGGACTAGCGGGGGGGCAGTATTTT. This encodes CATSVPGLAGGQYF.

The chain combines TRBV11-1 with TRBJ2-5; 9 bases match TRBD2. CDR1 is SGHAT, CDR2 FQDESV, per germline (reference sequence). V shed 1 base and J 3 bases; nucleotides not matched to a gene: 3. The CDR3 runs 15 residues. CDR3 sequence: CASSLGTSVEETQYF. The CDR3 DNA sequence: TGTGCCAGCAGCTTAGGGACTAGCGTAGAAGAGACCCAGTACTTC.

The CDR3 coding sequence is TGTGCCAGTAGGGCGACTAGCGGTACCTTGAACACCGGGGAGCTGTTTTTT. Its protein is CASRATSGTLNTGELFF. The chain is built from TRBV19 and TRBJ2-2, with 9 bases identical to TRBD2. The CDR3 is 17 amino acids. The junction had 9 bases not matched to a gene; V was cut back by 6 bases and J by 1 base. Germline V CDR1 and CDR2: LNHDA, SQIVND (reference sequence).

J is TRBJ2-2 and V is TRBV19; 9 bases align to TRBD1. The CDR3 consists of 15 residues. Germline CDR1 LNHDA, CDR2 SQIVND (reference sequence). Unmatched junction bases numbered 3, after V lost 7 bases and J lost 0 bases. CDR3 in DNA: TGTGCCAGTACCCGACAGGGGGCGAACACCGGGGAGCTGTTTTTT. Amino acids: CASTRQGANTGELFF.

V usage is TRBV6-5 and J usage is TRBJ1-5; TRBD1 aligns across 12 bases. This CDR3 region has 14 residues. CDR1 is MNHEY and CDR2 is SVGAGI in the germline V gene. V gave up 5 bases and J gave up 7 bases; unmatched junction bases: 3. The CDR3 loop reads CASSRDRGRQPQHF. The CDR3 coding sequence is TGTGCCAGCAGTCGGGACAGGGGGCGCCAGCCCCAGCATTTT.

The chain recombines TRBV18 with TRBJ1-6; D remains unclear. V was clipped by 5 bases and J by 7 bases, with 6 bases between them. CDR1 is KGHSH, CDR2 LQKENI, per germline. The CDR3 is made up of 12 amino acids. DNA of the CDR3: TGTGCCAGCTCAAACAGAAATTCACCCCTCCACTTT. Residues: CASSNRNSPLHF.

This clone occurred a few times. J is TRBJ2-1 and V is TRBV7-2; 10 bases are a match to TRBD2. The CDR3 is made up of 17 amino acids. Per the germline V gene, CDR1 is SGHTA and CDR2 is FQGNSA. V lost 2 bases, J lost 4 bases, and 8 bases stayed unmatched. The CDR3 reads CASSLSVSGRGYNEQFF. The CDR3 nucleotides are TGTGCCAGCAGCTTAAGCGTCAGCGGGAGGGGATACAATGAGCAGTTCTTC. Complete variable domain (other parts from reference TRBV7-2 and TRBJ2-1): GAGVSQSPSNKVTEKGKDVELRCDPISGHTALYWYRQSLGQGLEFLIYFQGNSAPDKSGLPSDRFSAERTGGSVSTLTIQRTQQEDSAVYLCASSLSVSGRGYNEQFFGPGTRLTVL.

The chain recombines TRBV19 with TRBJ1-4; no clear D. CDR1 is LNHDA, CDR2 SQIVND, per germline (reference sequence). Trimming removed 5 bases at V and 3 bases at J, with 13 bases between. The CDR3 sequence is 15 residues long. In DNA, the CDR3 is TGTGCCAGTAGTGTCTCCGGGTTGTCTAATGAAAAACTGTTTTTT. This gives the protein CASSVSGLSNEKLFF. The full variable domain, completed using reference TRBV19 and TRBJ1-4, is DGGITQSPKYLFRKEGQNVTLSCEQNLNHDAMYWYRQDPGQGLRLIYYSQIVNDFQKGDIAEGYSVSREKKESFPLTVTSAQKNPTAFYLCASSVSGLSNEKLFFGSGTQLSVL.

The J gene is TRBJ1-1, the V gene TRBV7-2; D is perhaps TRBD1 (5 bases). This CDR3 is built from 14 residues. Germline V CDR1 and CDR2: SGHTA, FQGNSA. V was shortened by 5 bases and J by 0 bases, with 10 bases between the two germline ends. The CDR3 spells CASSRGRLNTEAFF. The CDR3 bases are TGTGCCAGCAGCCGGGGACGGCTGAACACTGAAGCTTTCTTT.

This clone was observed a few times. The chain uses TRBV10-1 and TRBJ2-2, with D perhaps matching TRBD1 (5 bases). Germline-derived CDR1 and CDR2 are WNHNN and SYGVQD (reference sequence). The CDR3 loop spans 14 amino acids. V dropped 3 bases and J dropped 7 bases, with 12 bases sitting between them. The CDR3 loop reads CASSDSKGVGELFF. CDR3 DNA sequence: TGCGCCAGCAGTGACTCAAAAGGGGTCGGGGAGCTGTTTTTT.